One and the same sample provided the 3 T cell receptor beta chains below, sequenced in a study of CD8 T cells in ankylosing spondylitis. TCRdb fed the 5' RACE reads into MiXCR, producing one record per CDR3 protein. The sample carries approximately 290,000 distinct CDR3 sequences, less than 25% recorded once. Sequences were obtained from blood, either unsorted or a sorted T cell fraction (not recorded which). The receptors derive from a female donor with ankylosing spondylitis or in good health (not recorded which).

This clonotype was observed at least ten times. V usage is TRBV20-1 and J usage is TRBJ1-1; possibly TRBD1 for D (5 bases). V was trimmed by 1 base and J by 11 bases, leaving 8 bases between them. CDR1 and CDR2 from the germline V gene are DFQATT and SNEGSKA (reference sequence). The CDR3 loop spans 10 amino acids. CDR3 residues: CSARGEGAFF. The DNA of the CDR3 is TGCAGTGCTAGAGGCGAGGGGGCTTTCTTT.

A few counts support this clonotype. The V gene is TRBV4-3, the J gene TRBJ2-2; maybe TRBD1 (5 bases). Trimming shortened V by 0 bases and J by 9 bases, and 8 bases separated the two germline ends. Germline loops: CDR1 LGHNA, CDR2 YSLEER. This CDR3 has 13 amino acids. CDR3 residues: CASSQDGQRELFF. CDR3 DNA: TGCGCCAGCAGCCAAGATGGACAACGGGAGCTGTTTTTT.

The CDR3 DNA is TGCGCCAGCAGCTTGGCCGGGAGGGCCTACGAGCAGTACTTC. It codes for CASSLAGRAYEQYF. The genes are TRBV5-1 and TRBJ2-7, with 8 bases lining up with TRBD2. Germline CDR1 is SGHRS and CDR2 is YFSETQ. Trimming at V came to 0 bases and at J to 2 bases, leaving 1 base not matched to a gene. This CDR3 has 14 amino acids.